This TCR beta chain was identified in a study of shared clonotypes between healthy human individuals. This CDR3 contains 11 residues. Per germline, CDR1 DFQATT and CDR2 SNEGSKA (reference sequence). Method: immunoSEQ multiplex PCR; TCRdb's copy keeps in-frame clones and lacks some. The sample consists of about 2.3 million clones, just over 90% of them appearing once. This TCR came from a man aged 18 to 29 in good health. Some clones in this sample may be carry-over from other donors' samples. The sample consisted of naive CD4+ T cells from PBMCs. Subset denoted: CD45RA+ positively selected. The genes are TRBV20-1 and TRBJ1-1, with no clear D. CDR3 in DNA: TGCAGATTGTCAGGGAACACTGAAGCTTTCTTT. This gives the protein CRLSGNTEAFF.